This entry is about one T cell receptor (beta chain). It lacks a known antigen. Nothing much larger sits one base from this clone, and base qualities are not available. Library creation used 5' RACE. These reads were obtained on an Illumina HiSeq 2500. The second PCR ran for about 6 to 11 cycles and used a J-beta primer mix along with a sample-barcoded 5' primer. A template-switch 5' adaptor carrying 12 random nucleotides introduced a unique molecular identifier onto each TCR beta cDNA molecule. Each sample yielded at least 2.5 million CDR3-containing paired-end reads. The Mint cDNA synthesis kit, primed by a TRBC-specific oligonucleotide, was used to synthesize first-strand cDNA from all RNA. Following uracil-DNA glycosylase treatment, a first 18-cycle PCR with universal primers M1SS and BC2_uni_R was performed on all cDNA. The original pipeline was this. For normalization, 1 million high-quality reads were randomly selected from each sample, with every read carrying a distinct molecular identifier. Instead of being binned into consensus sequences, reads with shared molecular identifiers were discarded. CDR3 identification, clonotype clustering and error correction used MiTCR with a Q25 quality threshold and the strictest error-elimination algorithm. A nonparametric unseen species model using Euler transformation provided a lower-bound estimate of total TCR beta diversity. TCRdb handled the public reads itself, with Q25 trimming in fastp and clone calling in MiXCR, and kept productive beta chains. CDR3 protein duplicates are merged, each entry listing the most common genes and DNA. TCRdb assigned the V and J calls; the authors' analysis was not used. Present in this sample are about 930,000 distinct CDR3 sequences, 25% to 35% of which were seen just once. About a tenth of the sample lies in the top ten.

The record originates from a study of blood T cells in healthy people across ages (dated by TCRdb to between 2015 and 2016). About the investigation overall: In model experiments, roughly one uniquely barcoded TCR beta cDNA molecule per two T cells was captured by template switching. Age-related changes in TCR beta repertoire diversity were measured in the study by deep sequencing normalized with unique cDNA molecular identifiers. Donors were grouped into four age groups: young (average roughly 15 years), middle-aged (around 39), aged (about 59) and long-lived (roughly 80). Two additional independent replicas of 1 million unique cDNA reads from the same blood draw were analyzed for two donors (one aged 18 to 30 and one aged 80 or older). General conclusions and limits of the study: Total diversity estimates from one million sequenced T cells were considered lower bounds and underestimates. There was a strong correlation between observed TCR beta diversity and the percentage of naive T cells measured by flow cytometry. Since profiling was done on bulk unsorted PBMCs, naive and antigen-experienced compartments could not be conclusively compared. The CMV infection status of donors was not known, potentially confounding age-related changes in expanded clonotypes. The long-lived group showed more naive CD4+ T cells, fewer expanded clones and increased TCR diversity than the aged group, suggesting age selection. As age increased, observed TCR beta diversity per million T cells dropped in a roughly linear way, and a significant reduction was already evident by age 40.

Systemically healthy Caucasian individuals from Russia, 35 to 50 in total and aged 6 to 90 years, were included as donors. Approximately 10 milliliters of peripheral blood were collected from each donor into EDTA-treated Vacutainer tubes. Ficoll-Paque density-gradient centrifugation was used to isolate PBMCs, with at least 7 million per sample. Total RNA, at least 6 micrograms per sample, was extracted from PBMCs with Trizol reagent. The percentages of naive CD45RAhigh/CD27high T cells were determined by flow cytometry on a PBMC aliquot from every donor. V loses 6 bases of germline sequence and J loses 6 bases, and the interval between the two ends is 12 bases. CDR3 length: 13 amino acids, cysteine to phenylalanine. The retained sequence is limited to the CDR3, 39 bases, with the frame set at the first base. The same data also contributed to another study, on T cells of mothers and their children. That second publication adds: Nine systemically healthy Caucasian individuals served as donors, namely three mothers together with their six children. cDNA synthesis consumed the entire amount of extracted RNA, loaded at around 1.5 ug RNA in each 15 ul reaction. In the second PCR, sample barcodes and 2-4 random nucleotides were introduced via the M1S primer. Over 8.5 million TCR beta CDR3 reads were obtained for each mother, and millions of reads were obtained for each child. In both related and unrelated pairs, thymic selection shapes the output of TCR recombination in a similar way, with inherited differences having only a minor effect. Normalized repertoire overlap in related mother-child pairs was always slightly higher than in unrelated mother-child pairs, but the difference was never significant. Persistent microchimeric T cell clones were not detected, at a sensitivity of about 99 clones per million clonotypes. In the study, deep NGS was used to compare the TCR beta repertoires of mothers and children, and features distinguishing related mother-child pairs from unrelated individuals were sought. The mean age was 40 +/- 4 years for the mothers and around 11 +/- 4 years for the children. After adapter ligation with NEBNext reagents, the libraries were sequenced on Illumina HiSeq 2000 with 100+100 nt paired-end reads. To prevent cross-contamination, the mother and child libraries were prepared a month apart and were sequenced in separate runs. Each donor had between roughly 500,000 and 2,200,000 distinct TCR beta clonotypes identified. Naive TCR beta clonotypes were estimated from low-frequency clonotypes matched to each donor's FACS-determined naive share, without sorting.

This TCR came from a woman aged 40 to 50 in good health. The chain links TRBV12-3 or TRBV12-4 with TRBJ2-1; the D gene is perhaps TRBD2, on 5 matching bases. The source material was blood. Here is the DNA: TGTGCCAGCAGGCAGACGGAGGTCAATGAGCAGTTCTTC. It encodes CASRQTEVNEQFF.